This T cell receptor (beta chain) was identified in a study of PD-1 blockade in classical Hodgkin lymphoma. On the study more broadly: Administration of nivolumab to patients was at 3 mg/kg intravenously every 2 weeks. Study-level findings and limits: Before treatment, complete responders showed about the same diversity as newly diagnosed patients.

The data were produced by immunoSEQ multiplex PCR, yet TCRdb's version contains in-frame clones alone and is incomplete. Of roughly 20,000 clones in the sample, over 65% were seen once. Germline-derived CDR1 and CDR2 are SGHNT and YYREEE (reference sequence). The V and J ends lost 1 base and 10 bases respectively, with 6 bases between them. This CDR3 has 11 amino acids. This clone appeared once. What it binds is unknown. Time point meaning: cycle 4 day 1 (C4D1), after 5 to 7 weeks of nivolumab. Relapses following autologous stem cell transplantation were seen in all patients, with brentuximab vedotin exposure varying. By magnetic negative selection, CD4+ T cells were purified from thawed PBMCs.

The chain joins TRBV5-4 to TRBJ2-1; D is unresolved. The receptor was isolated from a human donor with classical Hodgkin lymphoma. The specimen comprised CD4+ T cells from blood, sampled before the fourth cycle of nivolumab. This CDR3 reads CASSLLREQFF. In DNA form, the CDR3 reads TGTGCCAGCAGCTTGTTACGGGAGCAGTTCTTC. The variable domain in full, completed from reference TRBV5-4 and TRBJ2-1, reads ETGVTQSPTHLIKTRGQQVTLRCSSQSGHNTVSWYQQALGQGPQFIFQYYREEENGRGNFPPRFSGLQFPNYSSELNVNALELDDSALYLCASSLLREQFFGPGTRLTVL.